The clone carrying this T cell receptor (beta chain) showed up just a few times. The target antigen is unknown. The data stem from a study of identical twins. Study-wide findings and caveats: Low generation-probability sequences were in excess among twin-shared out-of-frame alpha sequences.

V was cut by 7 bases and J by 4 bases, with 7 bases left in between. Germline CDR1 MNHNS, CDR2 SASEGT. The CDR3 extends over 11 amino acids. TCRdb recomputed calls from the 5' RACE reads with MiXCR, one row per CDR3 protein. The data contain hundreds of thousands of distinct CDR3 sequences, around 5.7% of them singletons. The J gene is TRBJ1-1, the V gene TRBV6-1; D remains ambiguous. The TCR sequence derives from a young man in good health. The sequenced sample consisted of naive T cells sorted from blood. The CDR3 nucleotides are TGTGCCAGCACGCCCGGCACTGAAGCTTTCTTT. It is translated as CASTPGTEAFF.